This T cell receptor (beta chain) was recorded in a study of response to subunit inactivated influenza vaccine. Regarding the study as a whole: Few new T cells, the authors suggested, are recruited by each seasonal influenza vaccination.

With regard to this clonotype: Its antigen is not identified.

TCRdb recomputed calls from the RT-PCR reads with MiXCR, one row per CDR3 protein. The repertoire includes 650,000 to 800,000 distinct CDR3 sequences, 14% of them detected once, and around 7% sits in the top ten. Material: PBMCs from blood, obtained roughly 15 days before vaccination. The receptor's source is a man between 45 and 60 years old who received an inactivated influenza vaccine.

This CDR3 is CASSADGEGFRDEQFF. The CDR3 DNA reads as TGTGCCAGCAGCGCAGATGGAGAGGGTTTTCGGGATGAGCAGTTCTTC. The chain has TRBV9 and TRBJ2-1; the D gene is possibly TRBD2 (5 bases). The germline V gene encodes CDR1 SGDLS and CDR2 YYNGEE. V was trimmed by 3 bases and J by 8 bases, leaving 21 bases between them. This CDR3 region has 16 residues.